The rows below give T cell receptor beta chains drawn from one sample of a study of human T cells and chemical hapten exposure. TCRdb used MiXCR to reprocess the RACE reads, holding one entry per CDR3 protein. This sample carries around 60,000 distinct CDR3 sequences, around 7% of them seen once, and the ten largest clones take approximately 1.6%. This specimen consisted of whole blood, obtained in connection with sensitization to the hapten diphenylcyclopropenone (DPC). These receptors were collected from a woman in her thirties with alopecia areata. Some clones in this sample may be carry-over from other donors' samples. Each CDR3 is given with its conserved first and last residue. The order of the fields is V gene, clone size, D gene, J gene, CDR3 DNA, CDR3 protein. D genes are given only for firm matches. The size of a clone is reported for some rows only, either as once, few or many, or as a class for expanded clones.

v_gene: TRBV12-3/TRBV12-4; abundance: many; d_gene: .; j_gene: TRBJ2-6; CDR3nt: TGTGCCAGCAGCTCTTCCGACTTGGGGCGTTCTCCAATAAGGGCCAACGTCCTGACTTTC; CDR3aa: CASSSSDLGRSPIRANVLTF
v_gene: TRBV6-8; abundance: many; d_gene: .; j_gene: TRBJ2-5; CDR3nt: TGTGCCAGCAGTTACTCGCAGGGGGGCACGGAGACCCAGTACTTC; CDR3aa: CASSYSQGGTETQYF
v_gene: TRBV12-5; abundance: many; d_gene: .; j_gene: TRBJ2-7; CDR3nt: TGTGCTAGTGGTTTGGAAGGGGGGGACTACGAGCAGTACTTC; CDR3aa: CASGLEGGDYEQYF
v_gene: TRBV4-2; abundance: many; d_gene: TRBD1; j_gene: TRBJ1-1; CDR3nt: TGTGCCAGCAGCCAAGGACAGGGGGCGAATGCTTTCTTT; CDR3aa: CASSQGQGANAFF
v_gene: TRBV11-2; abundance: many; d_gene: TRBD2; j_gene: TRBJ2-3; CDR3nt: TGTGCCAGCAGGCCTGCTAGCGGGGGGGAAGGAGATACGCAGTATTTT; CDR3aa: CASRPASGGEGDTQYF
v_gene: TRBV3-1; abundance: few; d_gene: .; j_gene: TRBJ1-6; CDR3nt: TGTGCCAGCAGCCAAGATAACGGTGGGGGTTCACCCCTCCACTTT; CDR3aa: CASSQDNGGGSPLHF
v_gene: TRBV5-6; abundance: many; d_gene: .; j_gene: TRBJ2-3; CDR3nt: TGTGCCAGCAGCAACGGGGAGTCTAGCACAGATACGCAGTATTTT; CDR3aa: CASSNGESSTDTQYF
v_gene: TRBV30; abundance: .; d_gene: TRBD2; j_gene: TRBJ2-1; CDR3nt: TGTGCCTGGCGACTAGCGGGGGGGCCCCATGAGCAGCTCTTC; CDR3aa: CAWRLAGGPHEQLF
v_gene: TRBV20-1; abundance: .; d_gene: .; j_gene: TRBJ1-4; CDR3nt: TGCAGTGCTAGCACGGGCAGGGATACGGTTGAAAAACTGTTTTTT; CDR3aa: CSASTGRDTVEKLFF
v_gene: TRBV3-1; abundance: .; d_gene: .; j_gene: TRBJ2-5; CDR3nt: TGTGCCAGCAGCCAAGGGGATAGAGGGAGCGTGGGGACCCAGTACTTC; CDR3aa: CASSQGDRGSVGTQYF